This T cell receptor (beta chain) derives from a study of T cells in Graves' hyperthyroidism and ophthalmopathy. This clonotype was observed many times. The germline V gene encodes CDR1 KGHSH and CDR2 LQKENI. CDR3 length: 15 amino acids. Losses at the gene ends were 3 bases for V and 6 bases for J; bases not matched to a gene: 10. TCR beta CDR3 sequences were amplified from RNA transcripts. First-round RT-PCR with HTBI primers amplified the TCR CDR3 region. TCRdb itself ran the multiplex PCR reads through MiXCR, one entry per CDR3 protein. The sample records approximately 560,000 distinct CDR3 sequences, around 16% being singletons.

J is TRBJ2-7 and V is TRBV18; 8 bases map to TRBD2. This clonotype originated in a woman aged 30 to 39 with Graves' hyperthyroidism. The sample consisted of blood. CDR3 coding DNA: TGTGCCAGCTCACCCATCGGGAGCGGGAGATTCGAGCAGTACTTC. This translates into CASSPIGSGRFEQYF. Filled out from reference TRBV18 and TRBJ2-7, the complete variable domain reads NAGVMQNPRHLVRRRGQEARLRCSPMKGHSHVYWYRQLPEEGLKFMVYLQKENIIDESGMPKERFSAEFPKEGPSILRIQQVVRGDSAAYFCASSPIGSGRFEQYFGPGTRLTVT.